Listed below are T cell receptor beta chains from one sample, sequenced in a study of shared clonotypes between healthy human individuals. Here immunoSEQ multiplex PCR was the method, and the copy in TCRdb shows in-frame clones only, minus some. The sample gives about 320,000 clones, around 90% of which show up once; 15% to 20% is in the top ten. The sequenced sample consisted of memory CD8+ T cells sorted from blood. These receptors all come from a man aged 18 to 29 in good health. The CDR3 runs from the conserved cysteine through the conserved F or W. D genes are given only for firm matches. Some rows have no size entry. The others give once, few or many, or a class for an expanded clone.

once	TRBV27	.	TRBJ1-5	CASSPDPRGYSNQPQHF	TGTGCCAGCAGCCCAGACCCGAGGGGATATAGCAATCAGCCCCAGCATTTT
.	TRBV28	.	TRBJ1-3	CASSLPDSGNTIYF	TGTGCCAGCAGTCTCCCGGACTCTGGAAACACCATATATTTT
many	TRBV2	TRBD1	TRBJ2-7	CASRWDRGTYEQYF	TGTGCCAGCAGGTGGGACAGGGGGACCTACGAGCAGTACTTC
.	TRBV4-1	.	TRBJ1-5	CASSQVQGHQPQHF	TGCGCCAGCAGCCAAGTTCAGGGTCATCAGCCCCAGCATTTT
.	TRBV25-1	TRBD1	TRBJ2-7	CASSSLRQGDYEQYF	TGTGCCAGCAGTTCTTTAAGACAGGGGGACTACGAGCAGTACTTC
.	TRBV25-1	TRBD2	TRBJ2-1	CASSEFSGGRPVQFF	TGTGCCAGCAGTGAATTTAGCGGGGGGCGGCCCGTGCAGTTCTTC
.	TRBV10-1	TRBD2	TRBJ2-1	CASSEMASGAYNEQFF	TGCGCCAGCAGTGAGATGGCTAGCGGGGCCTACAATGAGCAGTTCTTC
.	TRBV7-9	.	TRBJ1-1	CASSFKVPGDHTEAFF	TGTGCCAGCAGCTTTAAGGTCCCAGGGGATCACACTGAAGCTTTCTTT
once	TRBV28	TRBD2	TRBJ2-3	CASIKRTSNTQYF	TGTGCCAGCATCAAGAGGACTAGCAATACGCAGTATTTT
once	TRBV20-1	.	TRBJ1-2	CSAPVKRWDTF	TGCAGTGCTCCAGTGAAGCGGTGGGACACCTTC
.	TRBV6-1	TRBD1	TRBJ2-2	CASSGTGSTGELFF	TGTGCCAGCAGTGGGACAGGGAGCACCGGGGAGCTGTTTTTT
.	TRBV9	.	TRBJ1-2	CASSSLTGNYGYTF	TGTGCCAGCAGTTCACTTACAGGGAACTATGGCTACACCTTC
.	TRBV27	.	TRBJ2-7	CASSVGSDWSYEQYF	TGTGCCAGCAGTGTCGGGTCCGATTGGTCCTACGAGCAGTACTTC
.	TRBV4-1	.	TRBJ2-1	CASSQDVGRYNEQFF	TGCGCCAGCAGCCAAGATGTAGGGCGGTACAATGAGCAGTTCTTC
.	TRBV7-2	.	TRBJ1-4	CASSPDGFNEKLFF	TGTGCCAGCAGCCCGGACGGATTTAATGAAAAACTGTTTTTT
.	TRBV9	.	TRBJ2-3	CASSVEQSFYTDTQYF	TGTGCCAGCAGTGTGGAACAGTCCTTCTACACAGATACGCAGTATTTT
.	TRBV7-9	TRBD2	TRBJ2-1	CASSLTSGGLYNEQFF	TGTGCCAGCAGCTTGACTAGCGGGGGGCTCTACAATGAGCAGTTCTTC
.	TRBV28	.	TRBJ2-3	CASSYLPRWGTDTQYF	TGTGCCAGCAGTTACCTCCCGAGATGGGGCACAGATACGCAGTATTTT
.	TRBV5-6	TRBD1	TRBJ2-7	CASSERGQGDEQYF	TGTGCCAGCAGCGAAAGGGGACAGGGGGACGAGCAGTACTTC
.	TRBV6-4	TRBD2	TRBJ2-3	CASSDEASGSTDTQYF	TGTGCCAGCAGTGACGAAGCTAGCGGTTCCACAGATACGCAGTATTTT
.	TRBV27	.	TRBJ2-7	CASSQGKEGIYEQYF	TGTGCCAGCAGTCAGGGAAAGGAGGGTATATACGAGCAGTACTTC
.	TRBV5-1	.	TRBJ2-7	CASSLLFPGDEQYF	TGCGCCAGCAGCTTGTTGTTCCCGGGAGACGAGCAGTACTTC
.	TRBV10-1	.	TRBJ2-2	CASSSRGAQGGELFF	TGCGCCAGCAGCTCCCGGGGGGCGCAAGGCGGGGAGCTGTTTTTT